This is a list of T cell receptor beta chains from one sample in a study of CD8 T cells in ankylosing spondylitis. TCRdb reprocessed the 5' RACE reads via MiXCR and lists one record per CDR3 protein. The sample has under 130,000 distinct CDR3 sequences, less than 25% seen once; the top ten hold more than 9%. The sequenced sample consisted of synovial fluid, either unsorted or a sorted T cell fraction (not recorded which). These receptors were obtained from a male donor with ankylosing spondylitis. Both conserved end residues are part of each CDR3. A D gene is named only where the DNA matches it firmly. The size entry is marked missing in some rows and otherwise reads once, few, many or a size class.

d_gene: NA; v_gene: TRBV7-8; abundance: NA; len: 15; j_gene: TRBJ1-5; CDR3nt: TGTGCCAGCAGCTTAGCGGGTTATAGCAATCAGCCCCAGCATTTT; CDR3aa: CASSLAGYSNQPQHF
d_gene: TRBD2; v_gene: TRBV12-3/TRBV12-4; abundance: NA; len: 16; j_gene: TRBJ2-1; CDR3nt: TGTGCCAGCAGTTTCGGTAGCGGGAGGGTCTACAATGAGCAGTTCTTC; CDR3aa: CASSFGSGRVYNEQFF
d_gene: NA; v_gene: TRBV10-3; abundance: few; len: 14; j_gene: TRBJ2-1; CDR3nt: TGTGCCATCACCTCAACCTCGCGGGCCAATGAGCAGTTCTTC; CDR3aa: CAITSTSRANEQFF
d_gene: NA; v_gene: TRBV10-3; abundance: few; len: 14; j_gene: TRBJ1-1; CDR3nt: TGTGCCACCAATCCGGGATTCCAGAACACTGAAGCTTTCTTT; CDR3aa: CATNPGFQNTEAFF
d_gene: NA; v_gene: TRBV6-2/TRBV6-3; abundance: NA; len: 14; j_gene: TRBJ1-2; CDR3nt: TGTGCCAGCAGTTACAGTCCGGTAATACGGGGCTACACCTTC; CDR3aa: CASSYSPVIRGYTF
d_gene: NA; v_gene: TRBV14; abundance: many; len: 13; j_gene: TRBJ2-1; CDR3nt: TGTGCCAGCAGTGACAACTCCTACAATGAGCAGTTCTTC; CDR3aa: CASSDNSYNEQFF
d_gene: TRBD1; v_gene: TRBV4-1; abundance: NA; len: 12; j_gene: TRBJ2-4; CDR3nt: TGCGCCAGCAGCCGGGAAAGGGGACAGATATACTTC; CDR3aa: CASSRERGQIYF
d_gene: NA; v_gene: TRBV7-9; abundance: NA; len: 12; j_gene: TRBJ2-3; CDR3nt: TGTGCCAGCAGCACCGACACCCATACGCAGTATTTT; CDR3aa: CASSTDTHTQYF
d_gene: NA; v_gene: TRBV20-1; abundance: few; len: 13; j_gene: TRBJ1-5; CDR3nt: TGCAGTGCTGTTCGAATGGTGGATCAGCCCCAGCATTTT; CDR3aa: CSAVRMVDQPQHF
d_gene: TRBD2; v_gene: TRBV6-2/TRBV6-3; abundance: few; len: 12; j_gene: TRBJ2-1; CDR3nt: TGTGCCAGCAGTCCAAGCGGGACTAGCCTCTTTTTC; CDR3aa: CASSPSGTSLFF
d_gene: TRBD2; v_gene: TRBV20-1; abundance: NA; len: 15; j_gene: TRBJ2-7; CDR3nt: TGCAGTGCTAGAAGGGGAGCGGGAGAGAGATACGAGCAGTACTTC; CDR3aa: CSARRGAGERYEQYF
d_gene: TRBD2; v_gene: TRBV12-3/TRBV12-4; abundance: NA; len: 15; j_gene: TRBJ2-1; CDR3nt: TGTGCCAGCAGGACCGGGACTAGCGTTTACAATGAGCAGTTCTTC; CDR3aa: CASRTGTSVYNEQFF
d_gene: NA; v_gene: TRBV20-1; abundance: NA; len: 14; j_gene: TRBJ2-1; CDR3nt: TGCAGTGCTAGAGGGGGGCTAGCGACAAATGAGCAGTTCTTC; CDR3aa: CSARGGLATNEQFF
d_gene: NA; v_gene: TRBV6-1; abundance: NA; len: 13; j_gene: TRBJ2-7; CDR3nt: TGTGCCAGCAGTGAAGCGATCCACTACGAGCAGTACTTC; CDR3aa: CASSEAIHYEQYF
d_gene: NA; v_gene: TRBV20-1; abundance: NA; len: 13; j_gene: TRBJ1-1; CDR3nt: TGCAGTTGTGCCCAGGGTCCGGGCATTGAAGCTTTCTTT; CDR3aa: CSCAQGPGIEAFF
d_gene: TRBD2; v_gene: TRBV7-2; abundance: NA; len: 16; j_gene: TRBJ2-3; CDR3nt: TGTGCCAGCAGGGCTAGCGGGAGGCCTCACACAGATACGCAGTATTTT; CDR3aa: CASRASGRPHTDTQYF
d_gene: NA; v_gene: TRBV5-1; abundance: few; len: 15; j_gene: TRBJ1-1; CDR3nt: TGCGCCAGCAGCTTTTTCCAGGGAGGGCACACTGAAGCTTTCTTT; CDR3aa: CASSFFQGGHTEAFF
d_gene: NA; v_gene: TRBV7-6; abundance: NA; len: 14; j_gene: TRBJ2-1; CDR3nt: TGTGCCAGCAGCTTAGCGAGGGCGACGGGTGAGCAGTTCTTC; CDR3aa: CASSLARATGEQFF
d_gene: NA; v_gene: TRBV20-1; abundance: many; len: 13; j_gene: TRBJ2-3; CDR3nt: TGCAGTGCTAGAGCCCGGGGCCTGGGTGGGCAGTATTTT; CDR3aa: CSARARGLGGQYF
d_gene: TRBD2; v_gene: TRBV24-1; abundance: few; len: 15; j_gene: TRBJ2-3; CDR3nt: TGTGCCACCAGTCGGCTAGCGGGAGCCGGAGATACGCAGTATTTT; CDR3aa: CATSRLAGAGDTQYF
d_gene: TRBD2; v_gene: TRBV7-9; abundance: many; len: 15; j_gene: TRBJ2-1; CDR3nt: TGTGCCAGCAGGTTGGGACTAGCGGTCTACAATGAGCAGTTCTTC; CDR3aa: CASRLGLAVYNEQFF
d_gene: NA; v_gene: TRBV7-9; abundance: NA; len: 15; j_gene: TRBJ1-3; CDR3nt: TGTGCCAGCAGCTTAGGCGGAAGCTCTGGAAACACCATATATTTT; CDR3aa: CASSLGGSSGNTIYF
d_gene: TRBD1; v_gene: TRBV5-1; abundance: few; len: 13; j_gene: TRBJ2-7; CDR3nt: TGCGCCAGCAGCGGAGAGGGGGCCCACGAGCAGTACTTC; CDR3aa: CASSGEGAHEQYF
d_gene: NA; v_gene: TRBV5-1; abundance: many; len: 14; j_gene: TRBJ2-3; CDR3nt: TGCGCCAGCAGCCCCGGGACTAGCACAGATACGCAGTATTTT; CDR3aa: CASSPGTSTDTQYF
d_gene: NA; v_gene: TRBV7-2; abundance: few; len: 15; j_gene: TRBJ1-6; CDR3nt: TGTGCCAGCAGCAACCGGGACCTGGGTAATTCACCCCTCCACTTT; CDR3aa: CASSNRDLGNSPLHF
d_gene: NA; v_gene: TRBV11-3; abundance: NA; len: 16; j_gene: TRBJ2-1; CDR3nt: TGTGCCAGCAGCCCGAATGGGGACGATCCCTACAATGAGCAGTTCTTC; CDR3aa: CASSPNGDDPYNEQFF
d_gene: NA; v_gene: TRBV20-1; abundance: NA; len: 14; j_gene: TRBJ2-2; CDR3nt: TGCAGTGCTAGTCGGAGCTCGAACACCGGGGAGCTGTTTTTT; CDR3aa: CSASRSSNTGELFF
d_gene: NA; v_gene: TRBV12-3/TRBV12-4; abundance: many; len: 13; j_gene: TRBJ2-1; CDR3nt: TGTGCCAGCAGGGGTACAGGGCTCCATGAGCAGTTCTTC; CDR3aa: CASRGTGLHEQFF
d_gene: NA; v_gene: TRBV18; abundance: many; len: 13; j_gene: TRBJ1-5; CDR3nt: TGTGCCAGCCAGGAGGGTAGGGGTCAGCCCCAGCATTTT; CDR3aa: CASQEGRGQPQHF